This T cell receptor beta chain was obtained from a study of response to subunit inactivated influenza vaccine. This clonotype was counted a few times. The CDR3 has 15 residues. The germline V gene has CDR1 DFQATT and CDR2 SNEGSKA (reference sequence). Trimming took 2 bases from V and 4 from J; bases not matched to a gene: 8. TCRdb independently ran MiXCR on the RT-PCR reads; one entry per CDR3 protein. The table includes approximately 520,000 distinct CDR3 sequences, about 17% detected once. The source is a man between 50 and 69 years old who received an inactivated influenza vaccine. The rearrangement links TRBV20-1 to TRBJ2-1, with TRBD2 matching over 7 bases. Sequenced material: CD4+ T cells sorted from PBMCs, taken around 25 months after vaccination. CDR3 in DNA: TGCAGTGCTAGAAGGGCTAGCGGAGATTACAATGAGCAGTTCTTC. It yields the protein CSARRASGDYNEQFF.